This entry lists 29 T cell receptor beta chains sequenced from one sample in a study of blood T cells in healthy people across ages. Alongside a J-beta primer mix, a sample-barcoded 5' primer served in a second PCR lasting about 6 to 12 cycles. TCRdb re-called the 5' RACE reads through MiXCR, storing one row per CDR3 protein. The sample lists 550,000 to 700,000 distinct CDR3 sequences; approximately 30% were seen once. Sequencing input: blood. The receptors stem from a woman in her 70s in good health.

The table lists this clonotype with a few counts. This chain uses TRBV27 with TRBJ1-1, with D unresolved. The CDR3 contains 13 residues. Trimming shortened V by 10 bases and J by 1 base, and 13 bases separated the two germline ends. Germline V gene data show CDR1 as MNHEY and CDR2 as SMNVEV (reference sequence). DNA of the CDR3: TGTGCCACCTCAGTTACAGAGAACACTGAAGCTTTCTTT. It is translated as CATSVTENTEAFF.

This clonotype has a handful of counts. V gene TRBV7-2 combines with J gene TRBJ1-2; D ambiguous. The CDR3 loop spans 14 amino acids. The germline V gene has CDR1 SGHTA and CDR2 FQGNSA. V was shortened by 5 bases and J by 14 bases, with 24 bases between the two germline ends. CDR3 sequence: CASSPPGRFGRQTF. The CDR3 DNA follows: TGTGCCAGCAGCCCCCCCGGGAGGTTCGGACGCCAAACCTTC.

This sequence joins TRBV15 and TRBJ1-6, with a tentative D call TRBD1 (5 bases). Trimming shortened V by 0 bases and J by 9 bases, and 12 bases separated the two germline ends. The CDR3 spans 15 residues. CDR1 LNHNV and CDR2 YYDKDF come from the germline V gene (reference sequence). The CDR3 DNA sequence: TGTGCCACCAGCAGAGATTCGTTAACAGGTTCACCCCTCCACTTT. It is translated as CATSRDSLTGSPLHF.

The chain couples TRBV10-3 to TRBJ1-1; 7 bases line up with TRBD1. Trimming cost V 6 bases and J 1 base; bases outside gene matches: 11. The V gene's germline CDR1 is ENHRY and CDR2 SYGVKD. This CDR3 contains 16 residues. The CDR3: CAISQFRTGRNTEAFF. The CDR3 region has the DNA TGTGCCATCAGCCAGTTCCGGACAGGTCGGAACACTGAAGCTTTCTTT.

This clonotype was detected only a few times. This chain links TRBV14 with TRBJ2-3, with D unclear. The V and J ends lost 3 bases and 0 bases respectively, with 4 bases between them. CDR1 is SGHDN, CDR2 FVKESK, per germline. The CDR3 consists of 13 residues. CDR3 DNA: TGTGCCAGCAGCCATCATAGCACAGATACGCAGTATTTT. The encoded protein is CASSHHSTDTQYF.

This clonotype was counted a few times. J is TRBJ2-7 and V is TRBV28; D is ambiguous. V shed 3 bases and J shed 2 bases, with 5 bases lying between them. This CDR3 region has 12 residues. CDR1 and CDR2 (germline): MDHEN, SYDVKM. CDR3 coding DNA: TGTGCCAGCAGTTTTAGTGCCTACGAGCAGTACTTC. It specifies CASSFSAYEQYF.

The V and J genes are TRBV3-1 and TRBJ1-4; D unresolved. V was trimmed by 1 base and J by 10 bases, leaving 13 bases between them. From germline, CDR1 is LGHDT and CDR2 YNNKEL (reference sequence). This CDR3 comprises 14 residues. This CDR3 is CASSQGTRERKLFF. In DNA form, the CDR3 reads TGTGCCAGCAGCCAAGGGACGAGGGAGAGAAAACTGTTTTTT.

The chain joins TRBV10-3 to TRBJ1-4, with D maybe TRBD1 (5 bases). This CDR3 spans 14 amino acids. Germline V lookup: CDR1 ENHRY, CDR2 SYGVKD. Trimming took off 5 bases at V and 8 bases at J, with 15 bases between the two ends. This CDR3 is CAISSRGGEEKLFF. The CDR3, as DNA: TGTGCCATCAGTTCGAGGGGAGGGGAAGAAAAACTGTTTTTT.

V gene TRBV7-2 combines with J gene TRBJ1-6; D is perhaps TRBD1 (5 bases). The CDR3 runs 14 residues. The germline V gene has CDR1 SGHTA and CDR2 FQGNSA. Trimming removed 6 bases at V and 5 bases at J, with 11 bases between. The CDR3 nucleotides read TGTGCCAGCAGACAGGCAGAACATAATTCACCCCTCCACTTT. It translates to CASRQAEHNSPLHF.

Only a few counts were recorded for this clonotype. The chain carries TRBV7-2 and TRBJ2-4; D may be TRBD1 (6 bases). The ends were cut back, 5 bases at V and 0 bases at J, with 14 bases in the middle. CDR1 is SGHTA and CDR2 is FQGNSA in the germline V gene. The CDR3 is 16 residues long. The CDR3 loop reads CASSPTGILAKNIQYF. The CDR3 bases are TGTGCCAGCAGCCCGACAGGAATCCTAGCCAAAAACATTCAGTACTTC. Combining the CDR3 with reference TRBV7-2 and TRBJ2-4 gives the whole variable domain GAGVSQSPSNKVTEKGKDVELRCDPISGHTALYWYRQSLGQGLEFLIYFQGNSAPDKSGLPSDRFSAERTGGSVSTLTIQRTQQEDSAVYLCASSPTGILAKNIQYFGAGTRLSVL.

The chain carries TRBV7-9 and TRBJ2-4; 8 positions match TRBD1. The CDR3 is made up of 16 amino acids. The germline CDR1 and CDR2 sequences are SEHNR and FQNEAQ (reference sequence). The trim removed 2 bases at V and 3 bases at J, leaving 6 bases unmatched. The CDR3 sequence: CASSLWTGRSKNIQYF. Here the CDR3 DNA reads TGTGCCAGCAGCTTATGGACAGGGAGAAGCAAAAACATTCAGTACTTC.

V usage is TRBV29-1 and J usage is TRBJ1-1, with unresolved D. V lost 4 bases to trimming and J lost 6 bases, with 12 bases between them. Germline loops: CDR1 SQVTM, CDR2 ANQGSEA. The CDR3 consists of 12 residues. CDR3 sequence (DNA): TGCAGCGTTGTGGTTTATGGAGCTGAAGCTTTCTTT. It specifies CSVVVYGAEAFF.

The chain carries TRBV7-3 and TRBJ2-1; perhaps D is TRBD1 or TRBD2 (7 bases each). The V and J ends lost 4 bases and 5 bases respectively, with 15 bases between them. CDR1 is SGHTA, CDR2 FQGTGA, per germline. The CDR3 length is 15 residues. CDR3 coding DNA: TGTGCCAGCAGCTCCAGGGGGGGCCTCAACAATGAGCAGTTCTTC. Its translation: CASSSRGGLNNEQFF.

V gene TRBV19 combines with J gene TRBJ2-3; 11 nucleotides align to TRBD1. V lost 9 bases to trimming and J lost 4 bases; unmatched junction nucleotides: 6. Germline assignment: CDR1 LNHDA and CDR2 SQIVND (reference sequence). The CDR3 spans 14 residues. CDR3 protein: CASNGQGASDTQYF. The CDR3 bases are TGTGCCAGCAACGGACAGGGGGCGTCAGATACGCAGTATTTT.

This clonotype was seen only a few times. The J gene is TRBJ2-3, the V gene TRBV5-8, with 12 bases fitting TRBD2. The V gene's germline CDR1 is SGHTS and CDR2 YDEGEE. The junction had 6 bases not matched to a gene; V was cut back by 5 bases and J by 8 bases. The CDR3 spans 14 residues. The CDR3 loop reads CASRPTSGGGTQYF. The CDR3 nucleotides are TGTGCCAGCAGACCGACTAGCGGGGGAGGTACGCAGTATTTT.

This clonotype was detected only a few times. The rearrangement joins TRBV3-1 to TRBJ1-2, with TRBD1 as a possible D gene (6 bases). The CDR3 has 16 residues. Trimming removed 4 bases from V and 0 bases from J, with 15 bases in between. The V gene's germline CDR1 is LGHDT and CDR2 YNNKEL (reference sequence). The CDR3 nucleotides are TGTGCCAGCAGCCGGGGGGCTGCACGCGCTAACTATGGCTACACCTTC. Residues: CASSRGAARANYGYTF.

The table lists this clonotype with a few counts. This sequence joins TRBV29-1 and TRBJ2-4, with D unclear. The ends were cut back, 5 bases at V and 3 bases at J, with 14 bases in the middle. CDR1 is SQVTM and CDR2 is ANQGSEA in the germline V gene. This CDR3 has 14 residues. For the CDR3, the DNA is TGCAGCGTTTGGGTGGATGGTGGCAAAAACATTCAGTACTTC. This sequence encodes CSVWVDGGKNIQYF.

The chain employs TRBV4-2 and TRBJ1-3; 7 nucleotides agree with TRBD1. Germline CDR1 is LGHNA and CDR2 is YNFKEQ. The CDR3 runs 16 residues. V lost 2 bases, J lost 2 bases, and 6 bases stayed unmatched. The CDR3 nucleotides are TGTGCCAGCAGCCAAAGCGACAGGGAAACTGGAAACACCATATATTTT. Its translation is CASSQSDRETGNTIYF.

Only a few counts were recorded for this clonotype. The chain links TRBV6-5 to TRBJ1-1, with D perhaps TRBD1 (6 bases). The ends were cut back, 10 bases at V and 1 base at J, with 13 bases in the middle. CDR1 and CDR2 from the germline V gene are MNHEY and SVGAGI. This CDR3 comprises 13 residues. The CDR3 here is CATQGTSNTEAFF. The CDR3 coding sequence is TGTGCCACTCAGGGGACTTCGAACACTGAAGCTTTCTTT.

This CDR3 reads CASSPPYGTSGSQETQYF. CDR3 nucleotide sequence: TGTGCCAGCAGTCCTCCCTACGGGACTAGCGGGAGCCAAGAGACCCAGTACTTC. The V call is TRBV28, the J call TRBJ2-5; TRBD2 matches 14 bases. The CDR3 extends over 18 amino acids. Germline values: CDR1 MDHEN, CDR2 SYDVKM. V gave up 5 bases and J gave up 1 base; unmatched junction bases: 9.

For this clonotype: At one of its ends the junction is not consistent with the germline gene, which may arise from a read error. The chain combines TRBV11-1 with TRBJ2-7, with unresolved D. This CDR3 has 13 amino acids. CDR1 and CDR2 from the germline V gene are SGHAT and FQDESV (reference sequence). The CDR3 sequence: CASARGNPYGQYF. The CDR3, as DNA: TGTGCCAGTGCCCGTGGGAATCCCTACGGGCAGTACTTC.

The count of this clonotype is one. Without the conserved terminal phenylalanine or tryptophan, this CDR3 likely stems from a read error. The chain carries TRBV3-1 and TRBJ2-7; 7 bases are a match to TRBD2. CDR3 length: 14 residues. Germline lookup yields CDR1 LGHDT and CDR2 YNNKEL (reference sequence). The trim removed 1 base at V and 6 bases at J, leaving 6 bases unmatched. CDR3 region: CASSQVGGTGEQYL. The CDR3 DNA reads as TGTGCCAGCAGCCAAGTCGGGGGGACGGGCGAGCAGTACCTC.

The chain has TRBV9 and TRBJ2-3; TRBD2 matches at 7 bases. V trimming: 0 bases; J trimming: 0 bases; junction bases outside the gene matches: 1. CDR3 length: 15 residues. Germline V CDR1 and CDR2: SGDLS, YYNGEE. In DNA, the CDR3 is TGTGCCAGCAGCGTAGCGGGGGGAAGCACAGATACGCAGTATTTT. This encodes CASSVAGGSTDTQYF. Full variable domain (rest looked up from reference TRBV9 and TRBJ2-3): DSGVTQTPKHLITATGQRVTLRCSPRSGDLSVYWYQQSLDQGLQFLIQYYNGEERAKGNILERFSAQQFPDLHSELNLSSLELGDSALYFCASSVAGGSTDTQYFGPGTRLTVL.

The chain couples TRBV5-1 to TRBJ2-5, with D perhaps TRBD1 or TRBD2 (5 bases each). TRBJ2-7 matches the DNA end more closely, so the J call is doubtful. The germline gives CDR1 SGHRS, CDR2 YFSETQ. CDR3 length: 14 amino acids. In DNA form, the CDR3 reads TGCGCCAGCAGTGTCAGGGAGTATTCCTACGAGCAGTACTTC. This translates into CASSVREYSYEQYF.

This clonotype was seen a few times. The chain uses TRBV24-1 and TRBJ2-4; D call uncertain. The CDR3 contains 16 residues. The V gene lost 12 bases and the J gene lost 0 bases, with 20 bases spanning the gap. The V gene's germline CDR1 is KGHDR and CDR2 SFDVKD. The CDR3 DNA is TGTGCCTCCCAAGAGACGGCACCCCGAGCCAAAAACATTCAGTACTTC. Translating it yields CASQETAPRAKNIQYF.

There are a few counts of this clonotype. J is TRBJ1-1 and V is TRBV6-1; D may be TRBD1 (5 bases). This CDR3 region has 15 residues. V was pared by 2 bases and J by 1 base, with 11 bases between. Germline assignment: CDR1 MNHNS and CDR2 SASEGT. The CDR3: CASSELRGENTEAFF. As DNA, the CDR3 is TGTGCCAGCAGTGAACTAAGGGGAGAGAACACTGAAGCTTTCTTT.

The gene calls are TRBV6-5 and TRBJ2-4; D is possibly TRBD1 (5 bases). This CDR3 is built from 13 residues. Trimming stripped 0 bases from V and 7 bases from J, with 7 bases between. The germline V gene has CDR1 MNHEY and CDR2 SVGAGI. The CDR3 DNA follows: TGTGCCAGCAGTTACTCAAAGGGGAACATTCAGTACTTC. Translation gives CASSYSKGNIQYF.

This clonotype turned up a few times. The V gene is TRBV7-8, the J gene TRBJ2-4, with 10 bases aligning to TRBD1. This CDR3 is 13 amino acids long. V shed 0 bases, J shed 14 bases, and the junction held 4 bases outside the gene matches. Germline CDR1 reads SGHVS; CDR2 reads FQNEAQ. CDR3 sequence (DNA): TGTGCCAGCAGCTTAGCCCGGGACAGGGGAAAGTACTTC. Amino acids: CASSLARDRGKYF.

The chain couples TRBV12-3 or TRBV12-4 to TRBJ2-3; TRBD2 might be the D (6 bases). This CDR3 contains 11 residues. V lost 6 bases and J lost 13, with 14 bases in between. CDR3 protein: CASSVGGAEYF. CDR3 sequence (DNA): TGTGCCAGCAGCGTCGGAGGGGCCGAGTATTTT.